The next 24 T cell receptor beta chains were all read from a single sample in a study of technical replicates of blood from a few donors. Using immunoSEQ multiplex PCR, the repertoire was profiled, and TCRdb retains in-frame clones only, with some absent. The sample holds about 75,000 clones, approximately 97% seen once. The sample taken for sequencing was T cells isolated from PBMCs. Receptors originate from a human donor in good health.

The CDR3 DNA reads as TGTGCCAGCAGCTTCACTAGCGGGAGTTCAGATACGCAGTATTTT. Translated: CASSFTSGSSDTQYF. This sequence joins TRBV5-6 and TRBJ2-3, with TRBD2 identical over 11 bases. Germline lookup yields CDR1 SGHDT and CDR2 YYEEEE. The CDR3 length is 15 residues. The V and J ends lost 2 bases and 4 bases, in that order; junction bases with no gene match: 3. Based on the CDR3 plus reference TRBV5-6 and TRBJ2-3, the full variable domain is DAGVTQSPTHLIKTRGQQVTLRCSPKSGHDTVSWYQQALGQGPQFIFQYYEEEERQRGNFPDRFSGHQFPNYSSELNVNALLLGDSALYLCASSFTSGSSDTQYFGPGTRLTVL.

This clone appeared once. This chain uses TRBV2 with TRBJ2-7, with 8 bases matching TRBD1. CDR3 length: 17 amino acids. In germline, CDR1 is SNHLY, CDR2 FYNNEI. V trimming: 2 bases; J trimming: 2 bases; junction bases outside the gene matches: 11. Here the CDR3 reads CASSENRRGRLPYEQYF. The CDR3 DNA reads TGTGCCAGCAGTGAAAATCGCAGGGGGCGCCTTCCCTACGAGCAGTACTTC.

The CDR3 coding sequence is TGTGCCAGCAGCCAATACGGCGGACAGGGGCCCTACAATGAGCAGTTCTTC. This sequence encodes CASSQYGGQGPYNEQFF. This chain links TRBV4-2 with TRBJ2-1, with 9 bases matching TRBD1. The CDR3 spans 17 residues. In germline, CDR1 is LGHNA, CDR2 YNFKEQ. J lost 2 bases, V lost 2 bases, and 7 bases had no gene match.

The chain recombines TRBV29-1 with TRBJ2-7; 12 nucleotides agree with TRBD1. There are 16 residues in the CDR3. V gave up 3 bases and J gave up 3 bases; unmatched junction bases: 9. Germline V gene data show CDR1 as SQVTM and CDR2 as ANQGSEA. Here the CDR3 DNA reads TGCAGCGTTGACGGTCCGGGACAGGGGGCTTTCTACGAGCAGTACTTC. It encodes CSVDGPGQGAFYEQYF.

The J gene is TRBJ2-1, the V gene TRBV29-1; the D gene is possibly TRBD2 (6 bases). Germline V gene data show CDR1 as SQVTM and CDR2 as ANQGSEA. The CDR3 spans 14 residues. Deletions cut 5 bases from V and 4 bases from J, with 15 bases between. In DNA form, the CDR3 reads TGCAGCGTTCGCGGGGACGGCCGGTACAATGAGCAGTTCTTC. The encoded protein is CSVRGDGRYNEQFF.

The CDR3 loop is CASSSGQGKETQYF. The DNA of the CDR3 is TGTGCCAGCAGCTCGGGACAGGGAAAAGAGACCCAGTACTTC. This sequence joins TRBV11-2 and TRBJ2-5, with TRBD1 matching 9 bases. The CDR3 runs to 14 residues. Germline CDR1 is SGHAT and CDR2 is FQNNGV. V lost 4 bases to trimming and J lost 3 bases; unmatched junction nucleotides: 3.

The chain is built from TRBV14 and TRBJ2-5; D perhaps matches TRBD1 (6 bases). This CDR3 contains 17 residues. Looked up from germline, CDR1 is SGHDN and CDR2 is FVKESK. The ends were cut back, 0 bases at V and 5 bases at J, with 19 bases in the middle. The CDR3 coding sequence is TGTGCCAGCAGCCAAGACCCCTACAGGGAAGGGAGTGAGACCCAGTACTTC. Residues: CASSQDPYREGSETQYF.

J is TRBJ2-5 and V is TRBV28; the D gene is possibly TRBD2 (6 bases). Germline values: CDR1 MDHEN, CDR2 SYDVKM. V was pared by 5 bases and J by 10 bases, with 29 bases between. The CDR3 loop spans 17 amino acids. Here the CDR3 reads CASSPHTGLARYRSQYF. The CDR3 nucleotides read TGTGCCAGCAGTCCCCACACGGGACTCGCCCGTTATAGAAGCCAGTACTTC.

The CDR3 reads CASSSGLAGSTDTQYF. CDR3 coding DNA: TGCGCCAGCAGCTCGGGACTAGCGGGGTCCACAGATACGCAGTATTTT. This chain links TRBV5-1 with TRBJ2-3; 13 positions agree with TRBD2. The CDR3 length is 16 residues. Germline values: CDR1 SGHRS, CDR2 YFSETQ. Trimming cost V 3 bases and J 2 bases; bases outside gene matches: 3. The full variable domain, rest sourced from reference TRBV5-1 and TRBJ2-3, is KAGVTQTPRYLIKTRGQQVTLSCSPISGHRSVSWYQQTPGQGLQFLFEYFSETQRNKGNFPGRFSGRQFSNSRSEMNVSTLELGDSALYLCASSSGLAGSTDTQYFGPGTRLTVL.

CDR3 nucleotides: TGTGCCAGTAGTATAGACTCGCCAACCGGCAATGAGCAGTTCTTC. It codes for CASSIDSPTGNEQFF. This chain connects TRBV19 to TRBJ2-1; the D is unclear. The CDR3 is made up of 15 amino acids. V gave up 0 bases and J gave up 6 bases, with 12 bases separating them. Germline lookup yields CDR1 LNHDA and CDR2 SQIVND (reference sequence).

About this clone itself: This specimen includes other DNA sequences encoding the same CDR3. J is TRBJ2-7 and V is TRBV2, with a possible D match to TRBD1 (5 bases). Germline loops: CDR1 SNHLY, CDR2 FYNNEI. The V and J ends lost 3 bases and 2 bases respectively, with 17 bases between them. This CDR3 comprises 16 residues. CDR3 sequence (DNA): TGTGCCAGCAGTGACACCGGGCAGGGTTGGACCTACGAGCAGTACTTC. Protein sequence: CASSDTGQGWTYEQYF.

V and J are TRBV4-2 and TRBJ2-5, with a tentative D call TRBD2 (6 bases). The CDR3 spans 14 residues. V was trimmed by 1 base and J by 5 bases, leaving 11 bases between them. Germline-derived CDR1 and CDR2 are LGHNA and YNFKEQ. The CDR3 spells CASSQGRERETQYF. DNA of the CDR3: TGTGCCAGCAGCCAAGGACGGGAGAGGGAGACCCAGTACTTC.

The chain recombines TRBV2 with TRBJ1-2, with no clear D. V lost 8 bases and J 1 base, leaving 17 bases between the germline ends. The CDR3 covers 15 residues. CDR1 and CDR2 from the germline V gene are SNHLY and FYNNEI. CDR3 protein: CASSGSLVRNYGYTF. CDR3 nucleotides: TGTGCCAGCTCAGGCTCTTTAGTTCGTAACTATGGCTACACCTTC.

This clone appeared a single time. The rearrangement joins TRBV27 to TRBJ2-5; 11 bases align to TRBD1. The V gene's germline CDR1 is MNHEY and CDR2 SMNVEV (reference sequence). The V gene end was trimmed by 4 bases and the J gene end by 3 bases; junction bases not matched to a gene: 4. CDR3 length: 15 residues. The CDR3 reads CASSSLGQGEETQYF. CDR3 coding DNA: TGTGCCAGCAGTTCCCTGGGACAGGGGGAAGAGACCCAGTACTTC.

The gene calls are TRBV28 and TRBJ2-6; tentative D call: TRBD1 (5 bases). This CDR3 is built from 15 residues. V lost 5 bases and J lost 5, with 13 bases in between. The V gene's germline CDR1 is MDHEN and CDR2 SYDVKM. DNA of the CDR3: TGTGCCAGCAGTGGAAGGGGTATGTGGGCCAACGTCCTGACTTTC. Its translation: CASSGRGMWANVLTF.

The rearrangement joins TRBV28 to TRBJ2-7; TRBD2 agrees at 8 bases. Germline trimming cut 1 base from V and 5 bases from J; bases unmatched to any gene: 7. The germline V gene encodes CDR1 MDHEN and CDR2 SYDVKM. This CDR3 spans 15 amino acids. The chain's CDR3 is CASSLSREGPDEQYF. CDR3 sequence (DNA): TGTGCCAGCAGTTTATCCCGGGAGGGCCCGGACGAGCAGTACTTC.

This chain links TRBV6-6 with TRBJ1-2; D call uncertain. Trimming stripped 2 bases from V and 8 bases from J, with 9 bases between. The CDR3 runs to 12 residues. The V gene's germline CDR1 is MNHNY and CDR2 SVGAGI (reference sequence). The CDR3 is CASSYERMGYTF. As DNA, the CDR3 is TGTGCCAGCAGTTACGAGAGGATGGGCTACACCTTC.

The rearrangement joins TRBV11-3 to TRBJ2-1, with D possibly TRBD1 on 5 matching bases. The length of the CDR3 is 13 residues. Trimming removed 4 bases from V and 6 bases from J, with 10 bases in between. CDR1 is SGHNT and CDR2 is YENEEA in the germline V gene. CDR3 region: CASSSRVSNEQFF. The CDR3 bases are TGTGCCAGCAGCTCCAGGGTTAGCAATGAGCAGTTCTTC. Filled out from reference TRBV11-3 and TRBJ2-1, the complete variable domain reads EAGVVQSPRYKIIEKKQPVAFWCNPISGHNTLYWYLQNLGQGPELLIRYENEEAVDDSQLPKDRFSAERLKGVDSTLKIQPAELGDSAVYLCASSSRVSNEQFFGPGTRLTVL.

This clone came up once. This chain uses TRBV14 with TRBJ1-6, with D possibly TRBD1 on 5 matching bases. Deletions cut 1 base from V and 7 bases from J, with 8 bases between. The germline CDR1 and CDR2 sequences are SGHDN and FVKESK. This CDR3 has 14 residues. For the CDR3, the DNA is TGTGCCAGCAGCCAAGGACAGATAAATTCACCCCTCCACTTT. Amino acids: CASSQGQINSPLHF.

The chain uses TRBV6-1 and TRBJ1-6; TRBD1 matches at 9 bases. The length of the CDR3 is 15 residues. Germline V gene lookup returns CDR1 MNHNS and CDR2 SASEGT. V was clipped by 6 bases and J by 10 bases; unmatched bases: 10. For the CDR3, the DNA is TGTGCCAGCAGCGATAGGGACAGGGATTTATCACCCCTCCACTTT. Protein: CASSDRDRDLSPLHF.

The chain carries TRBV6-5 and TRBJ2-7; possible D gene TRBD2, 8 bases. CDR1 and CDR2 (germline): MNHEY, SVGAGI. With 3 bases removed from V and 3 bases from J, the gap between germline ends came to 15 bases. The CDR3 spans 15 residues. CDR3 residues: CASSYSGTALYEQYF. CDR3 coding DNA: TGTGCCAGCAGTTATAGCGGGACAGCTCTCTACGAGCAGTACTTC.

This sequence joins TRBV10-2 and TRBJ1-5, with a tentative D call TRBD1 (5 bases). Trimming pared 4 bases from V and 7 bases from J, leaving 11 bases between. The V gene's germline CDR1 is WSHSY and CDR2 SAAADI. There are 13 residues in the CDR3. CDR3 nucleotide sequence: TGCGCCAGCAGTGGCCCGGGGGGGCAGCCCCAGCATTTT. As protein: CASSGPGGQPQHF.

The chain is built from TRBV5-4 and TRBJ2-1, with D perhaps matching TRBD1 (6 bases). The CDR3 spans 11 residues. Trimming shortened V by 3 bases and J by 10 bases, and 8 bases separated the two germline ends. Germline V gene data show CDR1 as SGHNT and CDR2 as YYREEE (reference sequence). CDR3 nucleotides: TGTGCCAGCAGCTCCGACAGGGAGCAGTTCTTC. Translated: CASSSDREQFF.

The V call is TRBV6-1, the J call TRBJ2-5; no reliable D call. Trimming removed 10 bases at V and 9 bases at J, with 15 bases between. Looked up from germline, CDR1 is MNHNS and CDR2 is SASEGT. This CDR3 contains 11 residues. CDR3 in amino acids: CAIVDRVSQYF. CDR3 nucleotides: TGTGCCATCGTTGACCGGGTCTCCCAGTACTTC.